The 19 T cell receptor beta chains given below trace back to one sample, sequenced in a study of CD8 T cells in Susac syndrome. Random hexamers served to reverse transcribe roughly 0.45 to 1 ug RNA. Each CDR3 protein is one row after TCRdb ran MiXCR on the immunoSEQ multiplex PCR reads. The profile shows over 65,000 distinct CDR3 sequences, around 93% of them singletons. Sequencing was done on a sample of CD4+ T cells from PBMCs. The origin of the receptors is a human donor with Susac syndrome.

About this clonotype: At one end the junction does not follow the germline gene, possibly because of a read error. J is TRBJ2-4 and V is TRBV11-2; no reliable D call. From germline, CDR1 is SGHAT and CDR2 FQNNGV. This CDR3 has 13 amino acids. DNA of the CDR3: TGTGCCAGCAGCGCAGACGGCGGAGCCCCTTCTCACTTC. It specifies CASSADGGAPSHF.

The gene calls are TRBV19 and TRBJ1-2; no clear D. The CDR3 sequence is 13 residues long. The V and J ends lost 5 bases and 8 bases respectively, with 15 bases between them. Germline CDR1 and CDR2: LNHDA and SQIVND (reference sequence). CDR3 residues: CASSLFGREGYTF. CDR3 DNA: TGTGCCAGTAGTCTTTTCGGACGTGAAGGCTACACCTTC.

The CDR3 loop is CASSQGWDRKNIQYF. In nucleotides, the CDR3 is TGTGCCAGCAGCCAAGGTTGGGACAGGAAAAACATTCAGTACTTC. The V and J genes are TRBV3-1 and TRBJ2-4, with TRBD1 identical over 8 bases. Per the germline V gene, CDR1 is LGHDT and CDR2 is YNNKEL (reference sequence). CDR3 length: 15 amino acids. V was pared by 1 base and J by 4 bases, with 3 bases of the junction left unmatched. Together with reference TRBV3-1 and TRBJ2-4, the CDR3 gives the full variable domain: DTAVSQTPKYLVTQMGNDKSIKCEQNLGHDTMYWYKQDSKKFLKIMFSYNNKELIINETVPNRFSPKSPDKAHLNLHINSLELGDSAVYFCASSQGWDRKNIQYFGAGTRLSVL.

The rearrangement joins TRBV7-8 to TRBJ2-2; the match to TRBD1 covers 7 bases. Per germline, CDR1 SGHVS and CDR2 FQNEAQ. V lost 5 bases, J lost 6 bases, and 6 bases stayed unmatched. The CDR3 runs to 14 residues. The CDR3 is CASSHMTGPGELFF. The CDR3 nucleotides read TGTGCCAGCAGCCACATGACAGGGCCCGGGGAGCTGTTTTTT.

As DNA, the CDR3 is TGTGCCAGCTCCCCCCAGGGGGTAGCGGCCAATGAGCAGTTCTTC. Protein: CASSPQGVAANEQFF. This chain joins TRBV18 and TRBJ2-1; D is perhaps TRBD1 (7 bases). The CDR3 covers 15 residues. V lost 6 bases, J lost 6 bases, and 18 bases lay in between. The V gene's germline CDR1 is KGHSH and CDR2 LQKENI.

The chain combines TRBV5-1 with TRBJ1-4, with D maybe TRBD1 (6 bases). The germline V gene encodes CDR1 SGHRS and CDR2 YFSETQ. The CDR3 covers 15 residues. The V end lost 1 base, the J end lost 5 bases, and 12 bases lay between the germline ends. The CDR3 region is CASSLTGIYNEKLFF. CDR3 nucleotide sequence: TGCGCCAGCAGCTTGACAGGGATTTACAATGAAAAACTGTTTTTT.

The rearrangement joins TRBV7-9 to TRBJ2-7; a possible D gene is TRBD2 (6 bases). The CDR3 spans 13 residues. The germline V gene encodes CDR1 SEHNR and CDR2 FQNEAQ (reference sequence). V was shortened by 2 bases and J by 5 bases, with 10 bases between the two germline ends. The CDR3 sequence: CASSLWGEDEQYF. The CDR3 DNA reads TGTGCCAGCAGCTTATGGGGGGAAGACGAGCAGTACTTC.

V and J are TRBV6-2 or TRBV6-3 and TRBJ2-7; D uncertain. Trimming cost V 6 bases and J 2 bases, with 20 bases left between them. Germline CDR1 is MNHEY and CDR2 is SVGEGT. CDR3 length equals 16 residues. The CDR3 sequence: CASSLPRSPGTYEQYF. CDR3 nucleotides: TGTGCCAGCAGCCTCCCGAGGAGTCCAGGCACCTACGAGCAGTACTTC.

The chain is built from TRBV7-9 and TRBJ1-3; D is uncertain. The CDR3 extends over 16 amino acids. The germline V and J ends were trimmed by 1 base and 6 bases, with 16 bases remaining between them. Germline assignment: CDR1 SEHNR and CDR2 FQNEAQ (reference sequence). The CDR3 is CASSLGNSISENTIYF. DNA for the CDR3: TGTGCCAGCAGCTTAGGGAATTCCATCTCGGAAAACACCATATATTTT. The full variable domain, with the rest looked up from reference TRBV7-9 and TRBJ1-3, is DTGVSQNPRHKITKRGQNVTFRCDPISEHNRLYWYRQTLGQGPEFLTYFQNEAQLEKSRLLSDRFSAERPKGSFSTLEIQRTEQGDSAMYLCASSLGNSISENTIYFGEGSWLTVV.

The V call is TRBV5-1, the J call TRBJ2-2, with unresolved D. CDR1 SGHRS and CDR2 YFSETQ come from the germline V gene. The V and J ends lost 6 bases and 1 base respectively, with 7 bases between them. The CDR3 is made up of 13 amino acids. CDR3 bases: TGCGCCAGCACCTCGGGGAACACCGGGGAGCTGTTTTTT. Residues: CASTSGNTGELFF.

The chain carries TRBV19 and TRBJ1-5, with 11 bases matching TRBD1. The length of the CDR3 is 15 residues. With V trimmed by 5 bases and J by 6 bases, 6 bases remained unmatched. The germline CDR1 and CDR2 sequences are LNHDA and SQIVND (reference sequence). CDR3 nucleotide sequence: TGTGCCAGTAGTCGCAAGGACAGGGGGCTTCAGCCCCAGCATTTT. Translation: CASSRKDRGLQPQHF.

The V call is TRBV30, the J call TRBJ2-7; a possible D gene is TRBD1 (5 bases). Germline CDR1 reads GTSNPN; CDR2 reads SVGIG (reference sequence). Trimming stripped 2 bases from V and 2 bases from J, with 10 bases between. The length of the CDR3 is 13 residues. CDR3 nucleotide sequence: TGTGCCTGGAGTCTCGACAGAACCTACGAGCAGTACTTC. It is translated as CAWSLDRTYEQYF.

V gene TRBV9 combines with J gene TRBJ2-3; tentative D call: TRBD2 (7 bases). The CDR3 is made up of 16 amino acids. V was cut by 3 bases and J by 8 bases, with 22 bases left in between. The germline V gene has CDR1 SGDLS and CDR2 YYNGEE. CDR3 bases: TGTGCCAGCAGCGAACTCCTAGGGGGGGAGCGTGTTACGCAGTATTTT. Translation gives CASSELLGGERVTQYF.

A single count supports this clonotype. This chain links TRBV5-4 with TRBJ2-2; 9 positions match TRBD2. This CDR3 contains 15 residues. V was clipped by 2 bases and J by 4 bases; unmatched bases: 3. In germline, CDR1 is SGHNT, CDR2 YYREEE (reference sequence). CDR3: CASSFQREATGELFF. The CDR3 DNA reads TGTGCCAGCAGCTTCCAGCGGGAGGCCACCGGGGAGCTGTTTTTT.

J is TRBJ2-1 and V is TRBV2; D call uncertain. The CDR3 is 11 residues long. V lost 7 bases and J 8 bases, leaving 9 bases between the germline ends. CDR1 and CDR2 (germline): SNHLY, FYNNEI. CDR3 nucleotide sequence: TGTGCCAGCAAATTAGAGCATGAGCAGTTCTTC. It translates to CASKLEHEQFF. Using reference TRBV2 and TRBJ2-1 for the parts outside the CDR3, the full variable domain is EPEVTQTPSHQVTQMGQEVILRCVPISNHLYFYWYRQILGQKVEFLVSFYNNEISEKSEIFDDQFSVERPDGSNFTLKIRSTKLEDSAMYFCASKLEHEQFFGPGTRLTVL.

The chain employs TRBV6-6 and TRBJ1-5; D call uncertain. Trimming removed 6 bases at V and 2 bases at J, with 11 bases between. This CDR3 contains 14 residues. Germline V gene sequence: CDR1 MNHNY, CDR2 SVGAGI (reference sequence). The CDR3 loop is CASRREGGNQPQHF. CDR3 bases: TGTGCCAGCAGACGGGAGGGAGGCAATCAGCCCCAGCATTTT.

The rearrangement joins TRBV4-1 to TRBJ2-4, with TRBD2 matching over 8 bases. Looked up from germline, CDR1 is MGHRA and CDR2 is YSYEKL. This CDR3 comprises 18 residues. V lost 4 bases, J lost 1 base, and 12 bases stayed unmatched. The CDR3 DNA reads TGCGCCAGCAGCCTCCTTCGGGAGGGAATCGGGGCCAAAAACATTCAGTACTTC. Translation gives CASSLLREGIGAKNIQYF.

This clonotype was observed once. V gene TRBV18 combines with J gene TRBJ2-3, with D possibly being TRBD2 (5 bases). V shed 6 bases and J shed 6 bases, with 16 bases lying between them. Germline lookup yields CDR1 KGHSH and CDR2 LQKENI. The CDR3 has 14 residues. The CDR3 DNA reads TGTGCCAGCTCCCTTTCTGCAGCGGTGGATACGCAGTATTTT. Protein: CASSLSAAVDTQYF. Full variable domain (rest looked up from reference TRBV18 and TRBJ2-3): NAGVMQNPRHLVRRRGQEARLRCSPMKGHSHVYWYRQLPEEGLKFMVYLQKENIIDESGMPKERFSAEFPKEGPSILRIQQVVRGDSAAYFCASSLSAAVDTQYFGPGTRLTVL.

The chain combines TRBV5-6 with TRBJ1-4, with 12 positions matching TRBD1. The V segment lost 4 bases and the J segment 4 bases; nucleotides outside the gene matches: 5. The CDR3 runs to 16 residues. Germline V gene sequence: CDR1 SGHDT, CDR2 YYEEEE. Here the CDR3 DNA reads TGTGCCAGCAGCGTGGGACAGGGGGCGCGTAATGAAAAACTGTTTTTT. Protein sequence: CASSVGQGARNEKLFF.